Following are 31 T cell receptor beta chains from one sample sequenced in a study of cytomegalovirus exposure and HLA in healthy donors. Vbeta (60) and Jbeta (13) primers were used in the PCR. TCRdb's copy holds only in-frame clones and misses some; the assay was immunoSEQ multiplex PCR. The sample carries 110,000 or so clones, 60% to 85% recorded once. Specimen: PBMCs. Receptors originate from a woman aged 40 to 49 in good health and CMV-seropositive.

This clone was observed a few times. This chain joins TRBV13 and TRBJ2-3; weak D call: TRBD2 (6 bases). The V gene lost 2 bases and the J gene lost 2 bases, with 20 bases spanning the gap. The CDR3 extends over 18 amino acids. The germline gives CDR1 PRHDT, CDR2 FYEKMQ (reference sequence). The CDR3 is CASSLTAGTSANTDTQYF. For the CDR3, the DNA is TGTGCCAGCAGCTTAACCGCGGGGACGTCTGCGAACACAGATACGCAGTATTTT.

The J gene is TRBJ1-1, the V gene TRBV18; 9 bases are shared with TRBD1. Looked up from germline, CDR1 is KGHSH and CDR2 is LQKENI. After removal of 0 bases from V and 8 bases from J, the junction contained 4 bases not matched to a gene. This CDR3 is 14 amino acids long. The CDR3 spells CASSPPRDREEAFF. The CDR3 bases are TGTGCCAGCTCACCACCCCGGGACAGGGAAGAAGCTTTCTTT.

The CDR3 DNA sequence: TGTGCCAGTACCCAGGGAGGCTATGGCTACACCTTC. This encodes CASTQGGYGYTF. The gene calls are TRBV19 and TRBJ1-2; D perhaps matches TRBD1 (5 bases). Trimming removed 7 bases from V and 4 bases from J, with 10 bases in between. Germline V gene data show CDR1 as LNHDA and CDR2 as SQIVND (reference sequence). This CDR3 is built from 12 residues.

The chain uses TRBV30 and TRBJ2-1, with TRBD1 as a possible D gene (5 bases). Trimming removed 0 bases from V and 15 bases from J, with 12 bases in between. The CDR3 spans 11 residues. The germline CDR1 and CDR2 sequences are GTSNPN and SVGIG (reference sequence). CDR3 in amino acids: CAWSVDSPPFF. DNA of the CDR3: TGTGCCTGGAGTGTAGACAGTCCCCCGTTCTTC.

The rearrangement uses TRBV7-6 and TRBJ1-1; 10 nucleotides align to TRBD1. The J segment lost 3 bases and the V segment lost 4 bases, leaving 5 bases of the junction unmatched. Germline V gene sequence: CDR1 SGHVS, CDR2 FNYEAQ. There are 15 residues in the CDR3. The CDR3 coding sequence is TGTGCCAGCAGCTGGGGGACAGGGGAGGACACTGAAGCTTTCTTT. Translating gives CASSWGTGEDTEAFF.

The V gene is TRBV6-5, the J gene TRBJ1-4; 7 bases agree with TRBD1. Trimming cost V 5 bases and J 4 bases; bases outside gene matches: 7. Germline loops: CDR1 MNHEY, CDR2 SVGAGI. The CDR3 is 15 residues long. CDR3 coding DNA: TGTGCCAGCAGTCAACGACAGGGACGTAATGAAAAACTGTTTTTT. This translates into CASSQRQGRNEKLFF.

This clone is a singleton in its sample. V usage is TRBV19 and J usage is TRBJ1-1, with TRBD1 as a possible D gene (6 bases). Deletions cut 4 bases from V and 1 base from J, with 13 bases between. The CDR3 runs 15 residues. Germline V gives CDR1 LNHDA, CDR2 SQIVND (reference sequence). The CDR3 DNA is TGTGCCAGTAGTAACCAGGGGTTCAGGAACACTGAAGCTTTCTTT. Translation: CASSNQGFRNTEAFF.

This clone occurred a few times. This sequence joins TRBV7-9 and TRBJ1-6; D unclear. There are 14 residues in the CDR3. The V end lost 1 base, the J end lost 9 bases, and 10 bases lay between the germline ends. In germline, CDR1 is SEHNR, CDR2 FQNEAQ (reference sequence). The CDR3 here is CASSLEGETSPLHF. The CDR3 DNA is TGTGCCAGCAGCTTAGAGGGAGAAACTTCACCCCTCCACTTT.

This chain connects TRBV30 to TRBJ1-5, with 8 bases matching TRBD1. The CDR3 is 14 residues long. From germline, CDR1 is GTSNPN and CDR2 SVGIG (reference sequence). The J segment lost 0 bases and the V segment lost 5 bases, leaving 3 bases of the junction unmatched. The CDR3 sequence: CAWSRGRSNQPQHF. CDR3 sequence (DNA): TGTGCCTGGTCCAGGGGGCGTAGCAATCAGCCCCAGCATTTT.

The chain joins TRBV7-8 to TRBJ1-1; no definite D call. Deletions cut 8 bases from V and 6 bases from J, with 13 bases between. Germline lookup yields CDR1 SGHVS and CDR2 FQNEAQ. The CDR3 length is 12 residues. CDR3: CASAITRAEAFF. DNA for the CDR3: TGTGCCAGCGCCATTACTAGGGCTGAAGCTTTCTTT. Filled out from reference TRBV7-8 and TRBJ1-1, the complete variable domain reads GAGVSQSPRYKVAKRGQDVALRCDPISGHVSLFWYQQALGQGPEFLTYFQNEAQLDKSGLPSDRFFAERPEGSVSTLKIQRTQQEDSAVYLCASAITRAEAFFGQGTRLTVV.

This chain links TRBV5-1 with TRBJ2-3; 14 bases match TRBD2. This CDR3 is built from 15 residues. V was pared by 3 bases and J by 6 bases, with 3 bases of the junction left unmatched. Per the germline V gene, CDR1 is SGHRS and CDR2 is YFSETQ. The CDR3 region has the DNA TGCGCCAGCAGCTGGGGGACTAGCGGGGGTGATACGCAGTATTTT. Residues: CASSWGTSGGDTQYF. Using reference TRBV5-1 and TRBJ2-3 for the parts outside the CDR3, the full variable domain is KAGVTQTPRYLIKTRGQQVTLSCSPISGHRSVSWYQQTPGQGLQFLFEYFSETQRNKGNFPGRFSGRQFSNSRSEMNVSTLELGDSALYLCASSWGTSGGDTQYFGPGTRLTVL.

The chain carries TRBV5-1 and TRBJ2-7; D is ambiguous. The CDR3 length is 13 residues. Germline values: CDR1 SGHRS, CDR2 YFSETQ. The germline V and J ends were trimmed by 0 bases and 2 bases, with 6 bases remaining between them. The CDR3 is CASSLAAPYEQYF. CDR3 sequence (DNA): TGCGCCAGCAGCTTGGCAGCGCCCTACGAGCAGTACTTC.

This sequence joins TRBV18 and TRBJ1-3; unclear D gene. The CDR3 sequence is 16 residues long. Trimming took 5 bases from V and 1 from J, leaving 15 bases between them. Germline V gene lookup returns CDR1 KGHSH and CDR2 LQKENI. The CDR3 DNA reads TGTGCCAGCTCATATGAGGATCAGTGGTCTGGAAACACCATATATTTT. Translation gives CASSYEDQWSGNTIYF.

This chain connects TRBV2 to TRBJ1-5; unclear D gene. This CDR3 comprises 14 residues. The germline V gene encodes CDR1 SNHLY and CDR2 FYNNEI. Trimming removed 8 bases at V and 1 base at J, with 12 bases between. The CDR3 reads CASRGELSNQPQHF. As DNA, the CDR3 is TGTGCCAGCCGGGGAGAGTTAAGCAATCAGCCCCAGCATTTT.

The rearrangement uses TRBV6-5 and TRBJ1-3; perhaps TRBD1 as D (6 bases). This CDR3 is built from 14 residues. V was cut by 7 bases and J by 4 bases, with 14 bases left in between. Germline CDR1 and CDR2: MNHEY and SVGAGI. The CDR3 coding sequence is TGTGCCAGCACTGAAGGGGGACCGGGAAACACCATATATTTT. As protein: CASTEGGPGNTIYF.

The rearrangement uses TRBV5-1 and TRBJ2-5; 12 bases map to TRBD2. Germline assignment: CDR1 SGHRS and CDR2 YFSETQ. Trimming took 1 base from V and 5 from J; bases not matched to a gene: 9. The CDR3 loop spans 17 amino acids. Written as DNA, the CDR3 is TGCGCCAGCAGCTTGTTGGCTAGCGGGGGGGTCCGTGAGACCCAGTACTTC. Encoded protein: CASSLLASGGVRETQYF.

This clone has more than one count but fewer than ten. The CDR3 nucleotides are TGTGCCAGCAGCCAAGACGGGCACAGGACACCCTACGAGCAGTACTTC. This encodes CASSQDGHRTPYEQYF. This chain connects TRBV4-2 to TRBJ2-7; D possibly corresponds to TRBD1 (5 bases). This CDR3 contains 16 residues. Trimming removed 0 bases at V and 2 bases at J, with 14 bases between. Germline V gene data show CDR1 as LGHNA and CDR2 as YNFKEQ.

The CDR3: CATRGLRETQYF. The CDR3 DNA reads TGTGCCACCAGGGGGCTCCGGGAGACCCAGTACTTC. The chain couples TRBV6-5 to TRBJ2-5; 8 bases align to TRBD1. V was pared by 10 bases and J by 5 bases, with 6 bases of the junction left unmatched. Germline lookup yields CDR1 MNHEY and CDR2 SVGAGI. The CDR3 length is 12 residues.

The J gene is TRBJ1-2, the V gene TRBV6-4; weak D call: TRBD1 (6 bases). The CDR3 is made up of 15 amino acids. The V and J ends lost 0 bases and 4 bases respectively, with 12 bases between them. Germline V lookup: CDR1 MRHNA, CDR2 SNTAGT. CDR3 in DNA: TGTGCCAGCAGTGACTCGAATAGGGGGGGCTATGGCTACACCTTC. It encodes CASSDSNRGGYGYTF.

This clone was recorded only once. The J gene is TRBJ2-4, the V gene TRBV18, with D perhaps matching TRBD2 (6 bases). The CDR3 spans 13 residues. The germline gives CDR1 KGHSH, CDR2 LQKENI. Deletions cut 3 bases from V and 6 bases from J, with 9 bases between. CDR3 residues: CASSPAGPNIQYF. CDR3 in DNA: TGTGCCAGCTCACCCGCGGGACCAAACATTCAGTACTTC. The full variable domain, in which reference TRBV18 and TRBJ2-4 provide the parts outside the CDR3, is NAGVMQNPRHLVRRRGQEARLRCSPMKGHSHVYWYRQLPEEGLKFMVYLQKENIIDESGMPKERFSAEFPKEGPSILRIQQVVRGDSAAYFCASSPAGPNIQYFGAGTRLSVL.

This chain uses TRBV14 with TRBJ1-2; D not certain. This CDR3 has 13 amino acids. CDR1 and CDR2 (germline): SGHDN, FVKESK. The V gene lost 1 base and the J gene lost 7 bases, with 10 bases spanning the gap. Here the CDR3 reads CASSQAEYGGYTF. CDR3 sequence (DNA): TGTGCCAGCAGCCAAGCCGAATACGGTGGCTACACCTTC. Combining the CDR3 with reference TRBV14 and TRBJ1-2 gives the whole variable domain EAGVTQFPSHSVIEKGQTVTLRCDPISGHDNLYWYRRVMGKEIKFLLHFVKESKQDESGMPNNRFLAERTGGTYSTLKVQPAELEDSGVYFCASSQAEYGGYTFGSGTRLTVV.

The chain couples TRBV4-1 to TRBJ1-4; tentative D call: TRBD1 (5 bases). The CDR3 is 17 residues long. Trimming took 3 bases from V and 3 from J, leaving 17 bases between them. Germline V gene data show CDR1 as MGHRA and CDR2 as YSYEKL. CDR3 region: CASSQSVQQAANEKLFF. The CDR3 DNA sequence: TGCGCCAGCAGCCAGTCCGTCCAACAGGCCGCTAATGAAAAACTGTTTTTT.

This clone was picked up one time. CDR3 DNA sequence: TGTGCCAGCACCTACCAGGACAGGCCGAATTCACCCCTCCACTTT. It yields the protein CASTYQDRPNSPLHF. The chain combines TRBV2 with TRBJ1-6; 7 nucleotides match TRBD1. The CDR3 runs 15 residues. Germline values: CDR1 SNHLY, CDR2 FYNNEI. J gave up 7 bases and V 7 bases, and 10 bases lay outside the gene matches.

The gene calls are TRBV18 and TRBJ1-3; D possibly corresponds to TRBD1 (5 bases). The CDR3 sequence is 15 residues long. Trimming removed 5 bases from V and 0 bases from J, with 11 bases in between. Germline V gives CDR1 KGHSH, CDR2 LQKENI. The CDR3 coding sequence is TGTGCCAGCTCATCGCGGGACCTCTCTGGAAACACCATATATTTT. Amino acids: CASSSRDLSGNTIYF.

This chain uses TRBV5-1 with TRBJ1-1; D uncertain. CDR3 size: 11 residues. Germline V gene lookup returns CDR1 SGHRS and CDR2 YFSETQ. V was cut by 3 bases and J by 3 bases, with 3 bases left in between. In nucleotides, the CDR3 is TGCGCCAGCAGCTCCGACACTGAAGCTTTCTTT. It yields the protein CASSSDTEAFF. The entire variable domain, with the rest obtained from reference TRBV5-1 and TRBJ1-1, is as follows: KAGVTQTPRYLIKTRGQQVTLSCSPISGHRSVSWYQQTPGQGLQFLFEYFSETQRNKGNFPGRFSGRQFSNSRSEMNVSTLELGDSALYLCASSSDTEAFFGQGTRLTVV.

The chain is built from TRBV18 and TRBJ2-3; D is unclear. The CDR3 consists of 13 residues. Trimming took off 2 bases at V and 2 bases at J, with 5 bases between the two ends. Germline CDR1 KGHSH, CDR2 LQKENI. This CDR3 reads CASSPIHTDTQYF. The DNA for the CDR3 is TGTGCCAGCTCACCAATCCACACAGATACGCAGTATTTT.

The count of this clone is one. CDR3 sequence (DNA): TGTGCCAGCTCTCGGGAACAGGGGGCCATGAACACTGAAGCTTTCTTT. Its translation is CASSREQGAMNTEAFF. V usage is TRBV18 and J usage is TRBJ1-1, with TRBD1 matching 9 bases. Trimming cost V 6 bases and J 0 bases; bases outside gene matches: 8. Germline assignment: CDR1 KGHSH and CDR2 LQKENI. This CDR3 region has 16 residues. The variable domain in full, completed from reference TRBV18 and TRBJ1-1, reads NAGVMQNPRHLVRRRGQEARLRCSPMKGHSHVYWYRQLPEEGLKFMVYLQKENIIDESGMPKERFSAEFPKEGPSILRIQQVVRGDSAAYFCASSREQGAMNTEAFFGQGTRLTVV.

The chain links TRBV7-3 to TRBJ2-1, with 7 bases aligning to TRBD2. J lost 7 bases, V lost 3 bases, and 12 bases had no gene match. From germline, CDR1 is SGHTA and CDR2 FQGTGA. This CDR3 has 16 amino acids. The CDR3 reads CASSLRSGGGGNEQFF. Written as DNA, the CDR3 is TGTGCCAGCAGCTTGCGGTCGGGGGGTGGAGGGAATGAGCAGTTCTTC.

Only a few counts were recorded for this clone. The chain couples TRBV4-1 to TRBJ1-1; D perhaps matches TRBD1 (6 bases). The CDR3 is made up of 16 amino acids. From germline, CDR1 is MGHRA and CDR2 YSYEKL. V gave up 1 base and J gave up 4 bases, with 16 bases separating them. This CDR3 reads CASSQGEGQGFTEAFF. CDR3 sequence (DNA): TGCGCCAGCAGCCAAGGTGAGGGTCAGGGGTTCACTGAAGCTTTCTTT.

Notes on this clone: One end of the junction is discordant with germline, which a read error may explain. The chain couples TRBV7-7 to TRBJ2-2; D is unresolved. The germline CDR1 and CDR2 sequences are SSHAT and FNYEAQ (reference sequence). The CDR3 is 13 residues long. CDR3 amino acids: CASSLLNTGELFF. The CDR3 nucleotides are TGTGCTAGCAGCCTTTTAAACACCGGGGAGCTGTTTTTT.

The CDR3 DNA sequence: TGTGCCAGCAGCCTCCAGGGGACCGGGGAGCTGTTTTTT. This gives the protein CASSLQGTGELFF. The gene calls are TRBV21-1 and TRBJ2-2; the tabulated D call, TRBD1, remains unverified against the DNA. TRBV21-1 is assigned pseudogene status. The CDR3 loop spans 13 amino acids.